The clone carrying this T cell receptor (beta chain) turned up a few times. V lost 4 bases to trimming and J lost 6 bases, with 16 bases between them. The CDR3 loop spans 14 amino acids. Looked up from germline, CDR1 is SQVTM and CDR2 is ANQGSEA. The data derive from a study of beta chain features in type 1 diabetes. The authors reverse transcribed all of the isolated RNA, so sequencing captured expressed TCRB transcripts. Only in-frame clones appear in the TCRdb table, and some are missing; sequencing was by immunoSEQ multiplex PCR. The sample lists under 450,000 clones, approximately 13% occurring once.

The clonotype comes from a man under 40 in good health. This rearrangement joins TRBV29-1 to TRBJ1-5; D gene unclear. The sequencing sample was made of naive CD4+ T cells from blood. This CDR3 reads CSVVPVGLGQPQHF. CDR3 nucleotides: TGCAGCGTTGTCCCAGTCGGTCTCGGTCAGCCCCAGCATTTT.